The subject of this entry is one TCR beta chain. Libraries were prepared by immunoSEQ multiplex PCR; TCRdb keeps only in-frame clonotypes and omits some of them. The table records around 50,000 clones, more than 85% of them present only once. These data come from a study of T cell changes during pregnancy in multiple sclerosis. Germline CDR1 reads MRHNA; CDR2 reads SNTAGT. The CDR3 runs 15 residues. V lost 6 bases, J lost 7 bases, and 12 bases stayed unmatched. The source of this sequence is a female donor in good health, enrolled as a control in a pregnancy study. The genes are TRBV6-4 and TRBJ1-2; TRBD1 aligns across 9 bases. The starting material was peripheral blood, obtained after pregnancy. CDR3 in amino acids: CASSWGDRDPRGYTF. In nucleotides, the CDR3 is TGTGCCAGCAGCTGGGGGGACAGGGACCCTCGTGGCTACACCTTC.